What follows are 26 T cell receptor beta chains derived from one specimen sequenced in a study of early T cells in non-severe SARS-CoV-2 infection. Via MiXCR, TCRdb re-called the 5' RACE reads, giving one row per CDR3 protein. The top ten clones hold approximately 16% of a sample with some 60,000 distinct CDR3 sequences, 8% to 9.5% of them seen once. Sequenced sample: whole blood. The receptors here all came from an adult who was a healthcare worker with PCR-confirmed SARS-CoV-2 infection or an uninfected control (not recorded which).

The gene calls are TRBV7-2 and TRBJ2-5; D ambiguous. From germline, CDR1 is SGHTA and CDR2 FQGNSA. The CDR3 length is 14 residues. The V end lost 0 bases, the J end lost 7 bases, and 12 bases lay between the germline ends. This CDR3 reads CASSLAGNAATQYF. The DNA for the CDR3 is TGTGCCAGCAGCTTAGCGGGCAACGCGGCGACCCAGTACTTC.

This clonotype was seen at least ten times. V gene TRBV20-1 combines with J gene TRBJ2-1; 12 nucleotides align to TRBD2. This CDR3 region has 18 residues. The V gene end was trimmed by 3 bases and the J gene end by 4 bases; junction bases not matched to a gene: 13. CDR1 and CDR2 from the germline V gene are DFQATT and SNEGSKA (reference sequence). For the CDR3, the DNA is TGCAGTGCTAGTGCCCTACTAGCGGGGGGTTCTTTTTACAATGAGCAGTTCTTC. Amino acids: CSASALLAGGSFYNEQFF.

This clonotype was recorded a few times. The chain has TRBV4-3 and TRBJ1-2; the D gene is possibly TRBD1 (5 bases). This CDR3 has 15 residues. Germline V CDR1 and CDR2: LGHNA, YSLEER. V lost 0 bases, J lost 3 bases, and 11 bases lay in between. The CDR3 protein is CASSQDSRVDYGYTF. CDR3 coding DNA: TGCGCCAGCAGCCAAGATAGCAGGGTGGACTATGGCTACACCTTC.

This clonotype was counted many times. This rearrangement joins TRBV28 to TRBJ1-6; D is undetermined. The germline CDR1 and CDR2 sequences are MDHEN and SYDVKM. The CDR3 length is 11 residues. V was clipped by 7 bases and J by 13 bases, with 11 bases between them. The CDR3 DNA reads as TGTGCCAGCACCCCGGGGTCCCCCCTCCACTTT. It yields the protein CASTPGSPLHF.

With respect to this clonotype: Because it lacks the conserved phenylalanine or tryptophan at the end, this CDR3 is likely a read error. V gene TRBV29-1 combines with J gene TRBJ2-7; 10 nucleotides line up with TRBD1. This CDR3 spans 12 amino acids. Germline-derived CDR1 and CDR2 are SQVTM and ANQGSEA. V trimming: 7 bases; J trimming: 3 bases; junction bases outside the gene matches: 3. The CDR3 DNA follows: TGCAGCGCCCGGACAGGGGGCTACGAGCAGTACTCC. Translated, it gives CSARTGGYEQYS.

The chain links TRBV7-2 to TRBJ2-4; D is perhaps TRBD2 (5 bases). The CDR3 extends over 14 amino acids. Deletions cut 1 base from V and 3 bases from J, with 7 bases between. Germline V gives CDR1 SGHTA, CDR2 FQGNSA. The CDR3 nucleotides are TGTGCCAGCAGCTTAGAAGAGGGCAAAAACATTCAGTACTTC. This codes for CASSLEEGKNIQYF.

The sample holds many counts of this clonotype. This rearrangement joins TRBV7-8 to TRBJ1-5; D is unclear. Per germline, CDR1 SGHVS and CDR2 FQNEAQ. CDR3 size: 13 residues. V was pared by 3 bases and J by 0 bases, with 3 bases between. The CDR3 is CASSFDSNQPQHF. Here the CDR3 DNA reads TGTGCCAGCAGCTTCGATAGCAATCAGCCCCAGCATTTT.

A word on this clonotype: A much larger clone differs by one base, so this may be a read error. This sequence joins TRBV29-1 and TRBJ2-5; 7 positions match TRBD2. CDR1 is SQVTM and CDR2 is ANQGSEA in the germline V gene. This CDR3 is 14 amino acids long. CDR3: CSVGGASGQETRYF. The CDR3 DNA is TGCAGCGTTGGAGGGGCTAGCGGCCAAGAGACCCGGTACTTC.

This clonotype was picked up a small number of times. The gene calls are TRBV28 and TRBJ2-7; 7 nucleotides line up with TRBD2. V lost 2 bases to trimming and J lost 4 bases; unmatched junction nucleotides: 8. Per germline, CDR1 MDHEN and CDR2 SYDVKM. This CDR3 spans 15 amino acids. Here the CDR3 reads CASSLGLAEIYEQYF. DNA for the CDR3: TGTGCCAGCAGTTTAGGCCTAGCGGAAATTTACGAGCAGTACTTC.

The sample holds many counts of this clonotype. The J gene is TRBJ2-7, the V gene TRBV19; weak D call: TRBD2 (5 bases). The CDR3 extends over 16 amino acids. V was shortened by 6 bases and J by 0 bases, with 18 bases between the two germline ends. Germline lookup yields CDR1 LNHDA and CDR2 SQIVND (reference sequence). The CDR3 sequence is CASSDPRARSSYEQYF. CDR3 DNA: TGTGCCAGTAGCGACCCGAGGGCTAGGAGCTCCTACGAGCAGTACTTC.

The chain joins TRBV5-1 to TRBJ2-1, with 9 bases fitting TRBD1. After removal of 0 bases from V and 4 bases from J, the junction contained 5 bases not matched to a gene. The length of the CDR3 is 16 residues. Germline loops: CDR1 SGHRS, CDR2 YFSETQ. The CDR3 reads CASSLAPGQGYNEQFF. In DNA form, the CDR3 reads TGCGCCAGCAGCTTGGCCCCGGGACAGGGATACAATGAGCAGTTCTTC.

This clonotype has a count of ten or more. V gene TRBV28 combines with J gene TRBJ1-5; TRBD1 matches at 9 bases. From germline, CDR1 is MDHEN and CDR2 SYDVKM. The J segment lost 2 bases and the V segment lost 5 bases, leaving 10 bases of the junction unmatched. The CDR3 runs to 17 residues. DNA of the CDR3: TGTGCCAGCAGTAACCGACAGGGGGACGTCGGCAATCAGCCCCAGCATTTT. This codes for CASSNRQGDVGNQPQHF.

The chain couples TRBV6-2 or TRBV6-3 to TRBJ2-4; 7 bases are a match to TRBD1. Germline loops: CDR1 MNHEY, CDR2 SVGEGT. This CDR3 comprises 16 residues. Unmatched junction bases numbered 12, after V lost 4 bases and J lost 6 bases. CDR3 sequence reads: CASSSRLRGLVNIQYF. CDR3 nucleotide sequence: TGTGCCAGCAGTTCCCGCTTGAGGGGGCTCGTAAACATTCAGTACTTC.

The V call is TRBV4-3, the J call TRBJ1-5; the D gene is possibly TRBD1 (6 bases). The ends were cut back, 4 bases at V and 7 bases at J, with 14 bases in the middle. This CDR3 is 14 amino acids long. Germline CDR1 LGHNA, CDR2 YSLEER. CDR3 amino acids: CASSPAGGRQPQHF. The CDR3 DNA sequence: TGCGCCAGCAGCCCCGCGGGGGGCCGCCAGCCCCAGCATTTT.

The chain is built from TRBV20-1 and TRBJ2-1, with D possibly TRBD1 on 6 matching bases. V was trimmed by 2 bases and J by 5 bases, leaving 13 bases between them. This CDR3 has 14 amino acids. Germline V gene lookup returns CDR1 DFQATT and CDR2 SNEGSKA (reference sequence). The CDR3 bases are TGCAGTGCTAGATGGGGGCCAAACAACAATGAGCAGTTCTTC. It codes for CSARWGPNNNEQFF.

The CDR3 region is CASSPLTSGRYEQYF. CDR3 coding DNA: TGCGCCAGCAGCCCCCTTACTAGCGGGAGGTACGAGCAGTACTTC. The V gene is TRBV4-1, the J gene TRBJ2-7; 12 bases line up with TRBD2. In germline, CDR1 is MGHRA, CDR2 YSYEKL. Trimming at V came to 4 bases and at J to 4 bases, leaving 5 bases not matched to a gene. There are 15 residues in the CDR3.

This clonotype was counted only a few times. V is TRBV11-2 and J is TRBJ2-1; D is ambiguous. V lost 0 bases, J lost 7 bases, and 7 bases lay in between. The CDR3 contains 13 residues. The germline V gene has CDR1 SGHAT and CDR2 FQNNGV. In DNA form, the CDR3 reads TGTGCCAGCAGCTTAGATCGGCGGAATGAGCAGTTCTTC. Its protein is CASSLDRRNEQFF.

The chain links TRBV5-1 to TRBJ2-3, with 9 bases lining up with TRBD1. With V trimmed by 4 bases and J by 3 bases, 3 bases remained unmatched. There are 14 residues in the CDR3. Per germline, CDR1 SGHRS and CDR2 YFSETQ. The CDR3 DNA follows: TGCGCCAGCAGCGGACAGGGGCGTACAGATACGCAGTATTTT. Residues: CASSGQGRTDTQYF.

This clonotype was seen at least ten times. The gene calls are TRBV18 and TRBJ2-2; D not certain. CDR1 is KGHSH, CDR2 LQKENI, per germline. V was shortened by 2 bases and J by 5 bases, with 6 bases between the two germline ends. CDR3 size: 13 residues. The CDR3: CASSPEMTGELFF. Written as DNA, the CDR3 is TGTGCCAGCTCACCAGAAATGACCGGGGAGCTGTTTTTT.

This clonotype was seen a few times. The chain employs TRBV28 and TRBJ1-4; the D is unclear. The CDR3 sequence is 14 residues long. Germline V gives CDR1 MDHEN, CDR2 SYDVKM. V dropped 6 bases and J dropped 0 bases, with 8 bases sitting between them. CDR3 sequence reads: CASREQSTNEKLFF. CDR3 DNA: TGTGCCAGCAGGGAACAGTCAACTAATGAAAAACTGTTTTTT.

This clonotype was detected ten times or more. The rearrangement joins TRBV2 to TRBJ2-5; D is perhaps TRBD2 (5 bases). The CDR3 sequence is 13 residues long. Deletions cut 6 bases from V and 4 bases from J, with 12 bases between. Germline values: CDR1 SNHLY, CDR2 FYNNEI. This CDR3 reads CASSPSSPETQYF. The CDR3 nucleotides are TGTGCCAGCAGCCCCTCTAGCCCAGAGACCCAGTACTTC.

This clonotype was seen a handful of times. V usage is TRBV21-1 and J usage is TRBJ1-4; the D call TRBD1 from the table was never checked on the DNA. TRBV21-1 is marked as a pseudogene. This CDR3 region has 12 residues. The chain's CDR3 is CASTGTIEKLFF. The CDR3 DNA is TGTGCCAGCACAGGGACGATTGAAAAACTGTTTTTT.

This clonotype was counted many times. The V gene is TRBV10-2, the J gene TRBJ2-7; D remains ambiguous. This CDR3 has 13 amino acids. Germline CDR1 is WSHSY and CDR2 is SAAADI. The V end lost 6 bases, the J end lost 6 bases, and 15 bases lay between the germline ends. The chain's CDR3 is CASRGPGPVEQYF. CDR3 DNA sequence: TGCGCCAGCAGAGGACCGGGCCCCGTCGAGCAGTACTTC.

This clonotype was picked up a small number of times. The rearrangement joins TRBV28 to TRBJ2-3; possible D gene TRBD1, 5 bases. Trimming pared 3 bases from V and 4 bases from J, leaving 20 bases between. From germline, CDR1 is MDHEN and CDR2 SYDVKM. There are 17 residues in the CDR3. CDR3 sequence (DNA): TGTGCCAGCAGTTTGGCCCTTCCGCCAACCAGGGCAGATACGCAGTATTTT. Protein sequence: CASSLALPPTRADTQYF.

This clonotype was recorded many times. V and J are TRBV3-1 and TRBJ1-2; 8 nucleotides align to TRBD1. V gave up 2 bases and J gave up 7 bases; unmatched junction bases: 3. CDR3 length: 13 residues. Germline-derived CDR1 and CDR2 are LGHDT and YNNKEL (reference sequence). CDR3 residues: CASSQPGGSGYTF. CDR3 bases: TGTGCCAGCAGCCAACCAGGGGGCTCTGGCTACACCTTC.

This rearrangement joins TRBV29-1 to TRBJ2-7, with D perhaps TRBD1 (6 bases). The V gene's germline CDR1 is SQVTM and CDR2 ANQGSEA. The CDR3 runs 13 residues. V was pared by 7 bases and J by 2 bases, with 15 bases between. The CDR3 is CSAASDSPYEQYF. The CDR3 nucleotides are TGCAGCGCCGCCTCGGACAGTCCCTACGAGCAGTACTTC.